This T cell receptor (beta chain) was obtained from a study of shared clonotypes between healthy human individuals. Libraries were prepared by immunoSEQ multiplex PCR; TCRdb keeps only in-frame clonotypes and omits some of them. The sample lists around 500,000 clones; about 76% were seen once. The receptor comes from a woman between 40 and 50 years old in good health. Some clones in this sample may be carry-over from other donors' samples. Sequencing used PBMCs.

CDR3 sequence (DNA): TGTGCCAGCAGCCAAAGGGACTACACAGATACGCAGTATTTT. Its protein product is CASSQRDYTDTQYF. The chain recombines TRBV7-6 with TRBJ2-3; 7 nucleotides align to TRBD2. Germline V gene lookup returns CDR1 SGHVS and CDR2 FNYEAQ. The CDR3 is 14 residues long. V lost 5 bases, J lost 2 bases, and 4 bases stayed unmatched.